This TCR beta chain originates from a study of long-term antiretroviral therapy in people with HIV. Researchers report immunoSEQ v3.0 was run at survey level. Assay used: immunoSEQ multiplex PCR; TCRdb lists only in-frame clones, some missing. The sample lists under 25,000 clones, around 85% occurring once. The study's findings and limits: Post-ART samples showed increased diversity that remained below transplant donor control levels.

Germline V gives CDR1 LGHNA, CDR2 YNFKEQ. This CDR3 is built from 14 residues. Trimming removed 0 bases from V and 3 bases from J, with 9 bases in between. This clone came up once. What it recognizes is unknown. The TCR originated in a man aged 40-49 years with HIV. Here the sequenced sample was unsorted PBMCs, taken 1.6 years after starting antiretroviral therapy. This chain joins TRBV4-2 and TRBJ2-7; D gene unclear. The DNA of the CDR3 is TGTGCCAGCAGCCAAGAGCGCGAGGACTACGAGCAGTACTTC. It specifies CASSQEREDYEQYF.